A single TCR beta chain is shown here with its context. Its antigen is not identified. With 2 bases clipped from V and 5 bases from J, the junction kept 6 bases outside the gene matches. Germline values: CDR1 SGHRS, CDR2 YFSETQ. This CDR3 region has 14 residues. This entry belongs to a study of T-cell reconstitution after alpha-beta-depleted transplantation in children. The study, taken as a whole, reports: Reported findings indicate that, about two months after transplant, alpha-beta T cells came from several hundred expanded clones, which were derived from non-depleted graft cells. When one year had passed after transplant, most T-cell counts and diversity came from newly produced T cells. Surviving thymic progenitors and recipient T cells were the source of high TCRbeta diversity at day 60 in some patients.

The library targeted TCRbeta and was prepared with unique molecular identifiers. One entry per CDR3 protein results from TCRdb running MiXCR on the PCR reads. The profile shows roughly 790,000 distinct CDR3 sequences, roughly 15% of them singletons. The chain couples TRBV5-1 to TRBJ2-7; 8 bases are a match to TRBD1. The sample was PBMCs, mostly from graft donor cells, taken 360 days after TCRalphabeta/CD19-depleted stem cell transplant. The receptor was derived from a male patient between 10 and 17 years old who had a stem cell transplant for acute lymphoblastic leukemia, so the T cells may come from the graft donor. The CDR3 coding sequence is TGCGCCAGCAGCTTACCGGGACAGGTAAACGAGCAGTACTTC. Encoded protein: CASSLPGQVNEQYF.